The 32 T cell receptor beta chains below were found in one sample sequenced in a study of T cell repertoires in cytomegalovirus infection. No antigen has been identified for these receptors. MiXCR was run by TCRdb on the reads, yielding one entry per CDR3 protein. The sample holds some 800,000 distinct CDR3 sequences; 25% to 30% are singletons and the top ten take 10% to 15%. The input for sequencing was cultured CD8+ T cells from PBMCs, taken from culture after CMV antigen stimulation. Every receptor here comes from a human donor in good health (CMV status not recorded). Some clones in this sample may be carry-over from other donors' samples.

A few counts support this clonotype. The chain links TRBV9 to TRBJ1-4; the match to TRBD1 covers 7 bases. The germline gives CDR1 SGDLS, CDR2 YYNGEE. V trimming: 2 bases; J trimming: 5 bases; junction bases outside the gene matches: 6. The CDR3 consists of 15 residues. In DNA form, the CDR3 reads TGTGCCAGCAGCGTTTCGACAGGGCGCAATGAAAAACTGTTTTTT. Translation gives CASSVSTGRNEKLFF.

The table lists this clonotype with many counts. V usage is TRBV6-2 or TRBV6-3 and J usage is TRBJ1-5, with 9 bases matching TRBD1. CDR3 length: 15 residues. CDR1 is MNHEY and CDR2 is SVGEGT in the germline V gene. V gave up 7 bases and J gave up 6 bases; unmatched junction bases: 10. CDR3 coding DNA: TGTGCCAGCATCCCAGTGGGACAGGGCGGTCAGCCCCAGCATTTT. It codes for CASIPVGQGGQPQHF.

The rearrangement links TRBV6-2 or TRBV6-3 to TRBJ1-5; D uncertain. V was pared by 2 bases and J by 4 bases, with 3 bases between. Germline CDR1 MNHEY, CDR2 SVGEGT. CDR3 length: 12 amino acids. Here the CDR3 reads CASSYDNQPQHF. In DNA form, the CDR3 reads TGTGCCAGCAGTTACGATAATCAGCCCCAGCATTTT.

This clonotype was detected only a few times. The V and J genes are TRBV6-2 or TRBV6-3 and TRBJ2-3, with 7 nucleotides matching TRBD2. The germline V gene encodes CDR1 MNHEY and CDR2 SVGEGT. Trimming removed 4 bases from V and 0 bases from J; junction bases left unmatched: 1. The CDR3 is 14 residues long. CDR3 nucleotide sequence: TGTGCCAGCAGTTGGGGGGGTAGCACAGATACGCAGTATTTT. Encoded protein: CASSWGGSTDTQYF.

This clonotype was observed a handful of times. This chain uses TRBV7-9 with TRBJ1-5; TRBD1 might be the D (5 bases). V dropped 0 bases and J dropped 7 bases, with 13 bases sitting between them. Germline loops: CDR1 SEHNR, CDR2 FQNEAQ (reference sequence). The CDR3 is 15 amino acids. The CDR3 region is CASSLAQGGDQPQHF. For the CDR3, the DNA is TGTGCCAGCAGCTTAGCGCAGGGAGGGGACCAGCCCCAGCATTTT. The full variable domain, with the rest looked up from reference TRBV7-9 and TRBJ1-5, is DTGVSQNPRHKITKRGQNVTFRCDPISEHNRLYWYRQTLGQGPEFLTYFQNEAQLEKSRLLSDRFSAERPKGSFSTLEIQRTEQGDSAMYLCASSLAQGGDQPQHFGDGTRLSIL.

This clonotype has at least ten counts. This chain uses TRBV7-2 with TRBJ1-1; D not certain. The germline V gene has CDR1 SGHTA and CDR2 FQGNSA. The CDR3 has 14 residues. V was clipped by 2 bases and J by 2 bases, with 9 bases between them. Written as DNA, the CDR3 is TGTGCCAGCAGCTTAACGGGGTTTAACACTGAAGCTTTCTTT. Translated: CASSLTGFNTEAFF.

The table lists this clonotype with a few counts. This chain joins TRBV7-9 and TRBJ2-3; D uncertain. The germline V gene has CDR1 SEHNR and CDR2 FQNEAQ (reference sequence). The germline V and J ends were trimmed by 5 bases and 4 bases, with 19 bases remaining between them. This CDR3 contains 16 residues. The CDR3, as DNA: TGTGCCAGCAGCCTACCGAAGGACCTGGGCCCAGATACGCAGTATTTT. Residues: CASSLPKDLGPDTQYF.

This clonotype has more than one count but fewer than ten. The genes are TRBV6-2 or TRBV6-3 and TRBJ2-7, with D uncertain. Trimming left V 3 bases short and J 5 bases short, with 14 bases between. From germline, CDR1 is MNHEY and CDR2 SVGEGT. The length of the CDR3 is 14 residues. The CDR3 DNA follows: TGTGCCAGCAGTTATGGGTCTCCGTTAAACGAGCAGTACGTC. Its translation: CASSYGSPLNEQYV.

The table lists this clonotype with a few counts. V and J are TRBV24-1 and TRBJ2-2; D is ambiguous. In germline, CDR1 is KGHDR, CDR2 SFDVKD. Trimming pared 10 bases from V and 2 bases from J, leaving 13 bases between. The CDR3 spans 14 residues. CDR3 DNA sequence: TGTGCCACTGCCTCGACCCAAAACACCGGGGAGCTGTTTTTT. The encoded protein is CATASTQNTGELFF.

This clonotype was detected only a few times. J is TRBJ1-2 and V is TRBV6-5, with TRBD1 matching over 10 bases. CDR3 length: 14 residues. The germline CDR1 and CDR2 sequences are MNHEY and SVGAGI. Trimming at V came to 6 bases and at J to 3 bases, leaving 4 bases not matched to a gene. In nucleotides, the CDR3 is TGTGCCAGCAGAGAGGACAGGGGGGACTATGGCTACACCTTC. Translated, it gives CASREDRGDYGYTF.

V usage is TRBV2 and J usage is TRBJ1-5; D remains ambiguous. The V gene's germline CDR1 is SNHLY and CDR2 FYNNEI. This CDR3 comprises 13 residues. V was trimmed by 8 bases and J by 6 bases, leaving 14 bases between them. CDR3 coding DNA: TGTGCCAGCGGCACGGGAGGGCCTCAGCCCCAGCATTTT. Translating it yields CASGTGGPQPQHF.

The table lists this clonotype with a few counts. The chain has TRBV7-8 and TRBJ2-7; 7 bases are a match to TRBD1. CDR1 is SGHVS and CDR2 is FQNEAQ in the germline V gene. This CDR3 spans 15 amino acids. V shed 4 bases, J shed 3 bases, and the junction held 9 bases outside the gene matches. The CDR3 loop reads CASSSGRGQNYEQYV. CDR3 DNA: TGTGCCAGCAGCTCCGGTCGGGGACAGAACTACGAGCAGTACGTC.

This clonotype was found a few times. This rearrangement joins TRBV5-5 to TRBJ2-7, with unresolved D. V lost 4 bases and J lost 7, with 12 bases in between. The germline gives CDR1 SGHKS, CDR2 YYEKEE (reference sequence). The CDR3 is made up of 12 amino acids. The CDR3 DNA sequence: TGTGCCAGCAGCCTCTACCCAGAGGAGCAGTACTTC. This sequence encodes CASSLYPEEQYF. Full variable domain (outside the CDR3, taken from reference TRBV5-5 and TRBJ2-7): DAGVTQSPTHLIKTRGQQVTLRCSPISGHKSVSWYQQVLGQGPQFIFQYYEKEERGRGNFPDRFSARQFPNYSSELNVNALLLGDSALYLCASSLYPEEQYFGPGTRLTVT.

The chain couples TRBV20-1 to TRBJ1-1; 8 bases are a match to TRBD1. Per germline, CDR1 DFQATT and CDR2 SNEGSKA (reference sequence). J was trimmed by 3 bases and V by 3 bases; bases with no gene match: 3. The CDR3 runs to 13 residues. The CDR3 sequence is CSARQGAHTEAFF. Here the CDR3 DNA reads TGCAGTGCTAGGCAGGGGGCTCACACTGAAGCTTTCTTT.

CDR3 protein: CASSPKAISPSYEQYF. The CDR3 nucleotides are TGTGCCAGCTCACCTAAGGCGATTTCCCCTTCCTACGAGCAGTACTTC. V gene TRBV18 combines with J gene TRBJ2-7; D call uncertain. Deletions cut 3 bases from V and 1 base from J, with 16 bases between. The CDR3 has 16 amino acids. Germline V gives CDR1 KGHSH, CDR2 LQKENI.

This clonotype was recorded a few times. The chain is built from TRBV4-1 and TRBJ2-3; D is uncertain. The CDR3 has 15 amino acids. From germline, CDR1 is MGHRA and CDR2 YSYEKL. Trimming left V 1 base short and J 4 bases short, with 12 bases between. The CDR3 sequence is CASSQGSGQADTQYF. CDR3 DNA sequence: TGCGCCAGCAGCCAAGGGTCGGGTCAGGCAGATACGCAGTATTTT.

This clonotype was observed many times. The chain joins TRBV27 to TRBJ2-3; perhaps TRBD1 as D (8 bases). The germline V gene has CDR1 MNHEY and CDR2 SMNVEV (reference sequence). V gave up 6 bases and J gave up 7 bases, with 14 bases separating them. The CDR3 runs 13 residues. CDR3 sequence: CASSYRGGNTQYF. CDR3 sequence (DNA): TGTGCCAGCAGCTACAGGGGGGGTAATACGCAGTATTTT.

The genes are TRBV20-1 and TRBJ2-7, with D unresolved. The CDR3 covers 11 residues. CDR1 DFQATT and CDR2 SNEGSKA come from the germline V gene (reference sequence). The V end lost 3 bases, the J end lost 6 bases, and 9 bases lay between the germline ends. The CDR3 here is CSASGTGEQYV. The CDR3, as DNA: TGCAGTGCTAGTGGTACGGGCGAGCAGTACGTC.

Of note for this clonotype: At one end, the junction sequence differs from germline, possibly due to a read error. The chain employs TRBV19 and TRBJ1-5; D is ambiguous. Germline assignment: CDR1 LNHDA and CDR2 SQIVND (reference sequence). There are 13 residues in the CDR3. CDR3 DNA sequence: TGTGCCAGTAGTACCTTGGACGGTCAGGCCCAGCATTTT. This sequence encodes CASSTLDGQAQHF.

The J gene is TRBJ2-5, the V gene TRBV11-2; the D gene is possibly TRBD1 (6 bases). This CDR3 spans 15 amino acids. Germline CDR1 reads SGHAT; CDR2 reads FQNNGV. Trimming removed 0 bases from V and 5 bases from J, with 13 bases in between. CDR3 nucleotide sequence: TGTGCCAGCAGCTTAGATTGGGCAGGGGAGGAGACCCAGTACTTC. This translates into CASSLDWAGEETQYF.

The J gene is TRBJ2-2, the V gene TRBV12-3 or TRBV12-4, with a weak D call TRBD2 (5 bases). Trimming cost V 6 bases and J 6 bases, with 20 bases left between them. This CDR3 is 16 amino acids long. CDR3 sequence reads: CASSWSAGRIPGELFF. The CDR3 nucleotides are TGTGCCAGCAGCTGGTCTGCGGGTAGGATCCCCGGGGAGCTGTTTTTT.

The table lists this clonotype with a few counts. The chain recombines TRBV28 with TRBJ2-5; D is possibly TRBD2 (6 bases). Germline assignment: CDR1 MDHEN and CDR2 SYDVKM. Trimming took off 6 bases at V and 2 bases at J, with 19 bases between the two ends. CDR3 length: 16 residues. For the CDR3, the DNA is TGTGCCAGCAGCCTCCCGTCGGGGGTCGAACAAGAGACCCAGTACTTC. The encoded protein is CASSLPSGVEQETQYF. The variable domain in full, completed from reference TRBV28 and TRBJ2-5, reads DVKVTQSSRYLVKRTGEKVFLECVQDMDHENMFWYRQDPGLGLRLIYFSYDVKMKEKGDIPEGYSVSREKKERFSLILESASTNQTSMYLCASSLPSGVEQETQYFGPGTRLLVL.

This clonotype appeared many times. The chain carries TRBV7-3 and TRBJ2-5; the D is unclear. The CDR3 is 17 residues long. Germline loops: CDR1 SGHTA, CDR2 FQGTGA. Trimming took off 1 base at V and 5 bases at J, with 20 bases between the two ends. In nucleotides, the CDR3 is TGTGCCAGCAGCTTAAAAGGCCCCCGGTCCCTGGGGGAGACCCAGTACTTC. This gives the protein CASSLKGPRSLGETQYF.

The chain is built from TRBV18 and TRBJ2-4, with D unclear. Germline CDR1 is KGHSH and CDR2 is LQKENI. This CDR3 is 15 amino acids long. The ends were cut back, 0 bases at V and 0 bases at J, with 6 bases in the middle. CDR3 in amino acids: CASSPPSEAKNIQYF. DNA of the CDR3: TGTGCCAGCTCACCACCGTCTGAAGCCAAAAACATTCAGTACTTC.

This clonotype was recorded a few times. This chain connects TRBV7-9 to TRBJ2-1; 11 bases fit TRBD2. The V segment lost 6 bases and the J segment 7 bases; nucleotides outside the gene matches: 5. Looked up from germline, CDR1 is SEHNR and CDR2 is FQNEAQ (reference sequence). CDR3 size: 14 residues. Written as DNA, the CDR3 is TGTGCCAGCAGAATAGCGGGGGGGCCAAATGAGCAGTTCTTC. As protein: CASRIAGGPNEQFF.

V usage is TRBV6-6 and J usage is TRBJ1-2, with 11 bases matching TRBD1. Trimming cost V 10 bases and J 3 bases; bases outside gene matches: 4. The CDR3 has 13 amino acids. CDR1 and CDR2 (germline): MNHNY, SVGAGI (reference sequence). This CDR3 is CATRTGGDYGYTF. The CDR3 DNA reads as TGTGCCACCCGGACAGGGGGCGACTATGGCTACACCTTC.

The chain has TRBV6-2 or TRBV6-3 and TRBJ1-3; no firm D call. The germline V and J ends were trimmed by 6 bases and 4 bases, with 10 bases remaining between them. CDR1 and CDR2 (germline): MNHEY, SVGEGT. The CDR3 is made up of 13 amino acids. CDR3 in DNA: TGTGCCAGCAGCATCTTCGAAGGAAACACCATATATTTT. Amino acids: CASSIFEGNTIYF.

This clonotype was seen more than once but under ten times. This rearrangement joins TRBV27 to TRBJ2-5, with 13 positions matching TRBD2. V lost 3 bases and J lost 3; bases outside the gene matches: 4. This CDR3 contains 16 residues. CDR1 MNHEY and CDR2 SMNVEV come from the germline V gene (reference sequence). CDR3 nucleotide sequence: TGTGCCAGCAGTTTCCGACTAGCGGGGGGCAAAGAGACCCAGTACTTC. Its protein is CASSFRLAGGKETQYF.

This clonotype came up a few times. The chain couples TRBV6-2 or TRBV6-3 to TRBJ2-5; 9 bases are shared with TRBD1. V shed 7 bases, J shed 4 bases, and the junction held 7 bases outside the gene matches. The CDR3 contains 14 residues. Germline CDR1 is MNHEY and CDR2 is SVGEGT. The CDR3 nucleotides read TGTGCCAGCATTCCGGGACAGGGCCGAGAGACCCAGTACTTC. Residues: CASIPGQGRETQYF.

J is TRBJ2-7 and V is TRBV13, with D maybe TRBD2 (6 bases). CDR1 is PRHDT, CDR2 FYEKMQ, per germline (reference sequence). CDR3 length equals 14 residues. Trimming took 5 bases from V and 5 from J, leaving 16 bases between them. CDR3 residues: CASSPREKLNEQYV. CDR3 DNA: TGTGCCAGCAGCCCCCGGGAGAAACTCAACGAGCAGTACGTC.

This clonotype was recorded a few times. The V call is TRBV2, the J call TRBJ2-3; D is possibly TRBD2 (5 bases). The CDR3 is 13 amino acids. Trimming took 5 bases from V and 1 from J, leaving 7 bases between them. Germline V gene sequence: CDR1 SNHLY, CDR2 FYNNEI. The CDR3 loop reads CASSRTGTDTQYF. DNA of the CDR3: TGTGCCAGCAGTCGGACTGGCACAGATACGCAGTATTTT.

This chain connects TRBV27 to TRBJ1-6; D gene unclear. Trimming cost V 2 bases and J 5 bases, with 7 bases left between them. Germline lookup yields CDR1 MNHEY and CDR2 SMNVEV (reference sequence). The length of the CDR3 is 14 residues. In DNA, the CDR3 is TGTGCCAGCAGTTTAATAGGAAATAATTCACCCCTCCACTTT. Amino acid sequence: CASSLIGNNSPLHF.